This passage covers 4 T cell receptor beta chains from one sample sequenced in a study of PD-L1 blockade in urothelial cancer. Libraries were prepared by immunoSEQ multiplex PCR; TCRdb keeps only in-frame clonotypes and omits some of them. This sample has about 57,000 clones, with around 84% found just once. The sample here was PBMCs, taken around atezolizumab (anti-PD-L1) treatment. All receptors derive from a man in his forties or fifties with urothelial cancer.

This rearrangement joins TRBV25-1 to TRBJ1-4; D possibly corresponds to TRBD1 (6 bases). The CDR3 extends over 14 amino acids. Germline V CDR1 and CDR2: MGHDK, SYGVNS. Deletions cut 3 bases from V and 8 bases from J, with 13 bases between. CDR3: CASSDPGRGEKLFF. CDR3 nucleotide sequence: TGTGCCAGCAGTGATCCGGGGAGGGGGGAAAAACTGTTTTTT. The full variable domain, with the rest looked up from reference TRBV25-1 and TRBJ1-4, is EADIYQTPRYLVIGTGKKITLECSQTMGHDKMYWYQQDPGMELHLIHYSYGVNSTEKGDLSSESTVSRIRTEHFPLTLESARPSHTSQYLCASSDPGRGEKLFFGSGTQLSVL.

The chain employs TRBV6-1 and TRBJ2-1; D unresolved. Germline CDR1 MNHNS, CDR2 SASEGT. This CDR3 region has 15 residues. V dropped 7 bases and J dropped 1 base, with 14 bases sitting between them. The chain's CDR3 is CASIKAGLSYNEQFF. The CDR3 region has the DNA TGTGCCAGCATCAAGGCAGGCCTTTCCTACAATGAGCAGTTCTTC.

The CDR3 DNA is TGTGCCAGCAGCCAGGACAGTGCCTCGCCCCAGCATTTT. It codes for CASSQDSASPQHF. The V and J genes are TRBV7-8 and TRBJ1-5, with D perhaps TRBD1 (6 bases). The CDR3 loop spans 13 amino acids. Germline lookup yields CDR1 SGHVS and CDR2 FQNEAQ. V lost 5 bases, J lost 9 bases, and 14 bases lay in between.

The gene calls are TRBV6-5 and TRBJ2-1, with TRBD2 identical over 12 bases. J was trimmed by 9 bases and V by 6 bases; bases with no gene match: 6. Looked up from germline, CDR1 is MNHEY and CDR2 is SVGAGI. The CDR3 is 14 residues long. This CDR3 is CASSLAGGPGEQFF. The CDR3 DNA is TGTGCCAGCAGCCTAGCGGGAGGGCCGGGTGAGCAGTTCTTC.